This is a list of T cell receptor beta chains from one sample in a study of blood T cell repertoires in COVID-19. TCRdb's copy holds only in-frame clones and misses some; the assay was immunoSEQ multiplex PCR. This table holds approximately 250,000 clones, 75% to 90% found once. Sequenced sample: PBMCs or T cells enriched from blood (not recorded which). The receptors were gathered from a woman younger than 45 who had recovered from COVID-19. Each CDR3 is given with its conserved first and last residue. The D gene is left open where the match is weak. Only part of the rows carry a size: once, few, many, or a class if the clone is expanded.

J,size,V,D,CDR3,DNA
TRBJ2-5,NA,TRBV4-3,NA,CASSQDGGGETQYF,TGCGCCAGCAGCCAAGATGGAGGAGGGGAGACCCAGTACTTC
TRBJ1-5,NA,TRBV12-3/TRBV12-4,NA,CASSFGNQPQHF,TGTGCCAGCAGTTTCGGGAATCAGCCCCAGCATTTT
TRBJ2-7,NA,TRBV19,TRBD1,CASSIDTGTGFYEQYF,TGTGCCAGTAGTATCGACACCGGGACAGGGTTCTACGAGCAGTACTTC
TRBJ1-3,once,TRBV6-5,NA,CASSYSSRGSGNTIYF,TGTGCCAGCAGTTACTCGAGCAGGGGATCTGGAAACACCATATATTTT
TRBJ1-2,NA,TRBV12-3/TRBV12-4,TRBD1,CASTGDRTYGYTF,TGTGCCAGCACCGGGGACAGGACATATGGCTACACCTTC
TRBJ1-2,NA,TRBV7-8,NA,CASSLATGFYGYTF,TGTGCCAGCAGCTTAGCGACAGGATTCTATGGCTACACCTTC
TRBJ2-7,NA,TRBV28,TRBD1,CASSSTGYEQYF,TGTGCCAGCAGTTCGACAGGGTACGAGCAGTACTTC
TRBJ2-1,NA,TRBV7-8,NA,CASSLNGAEEQFF,TGTGCCAGCAGCTTAAACGGAGCGGAGGAGCAGTTCTTC
TRBJ1-5,NA,TRBV7-2,TRBD1,CASSLASGGSQPQHF,TGTGCCAGCAGCTTAGCGTCAGGGGGTAGTCAGCCCCAGCATTTT
TRBJ1-1,NA,TRBV5-1,TRBD1,CASRQGGGDAFF,TGCGCCAGCAGACAGGGGGGTGGTGACGCTTTCTTT
TRBJ1-1,NA,TRBV7-6,NA,CASSLNLAQEGAEAFF,TGTGCCAGCAGCCTGAATCTAGCGCAGGAGGGCGCTGAAGCTTTCTTT
TRBJ1-2,NA,TRBV18,TRBD1,CASSQYRGDYGYTF,TGTGCCAGCTCACAGTACAGGGGGGACTATGGCTACACCTTC
TRBJ2-1,NA,TRBV28,NA,CASSLFGSGMNEQFF,TGTGCCAGCAGTTTATTTGGTTCAGGGATGAATGAGCAGTTCTTC
TRBJ1-1,NA,TRBV28,NA,CASSLGGPEAFF,TGTGCCAGCAGTTTGGGGGGTCCTGAAGCTTTCTTT
TRBJ2-2,once,TRBV28,TRBD2,CASILGGAGNTGELFF,TGTGCCAGCATCCTAGGCGGAGCGGGAAACACCGGGGAGCTGTTTTTT
TRBJ1-5,NA,TRBV19,TRBD1,CASSTTGGNQPQHF,TGTGCCAGTAGTACCACAGGGGGCAATCAGCCCCAGCATTTT
TRBJ1-5,NA,TRBV5-1,TRBD1,CASSLDGTANQPQHF,TGCGCCAGCAGCCTCGATGGGACAGCGAATCAGCCCCAGCATTTT
TRBJ2-4,NA,TRBV28,NA,CASSLPLRLAENIQYF,TGTGCCAGCAGTTTACCGTTGCGGCTAGCCGAAAACATTCAGTACTTC
TRBJ2-7,NA,TRBV7-9,TRBD1,CASSSTGFEQYF,TGTGCCAGCAGCTCGACAGGGTTCGAGCAGTACTTC
TRBJ1-2,once,TRBV11-1,NA,CASSPGTFYGYTF,TGTGCCAGCAGCCCTGGGACATTCTATGGCTACACCTTC
TRBJ1-6,NA,TRBV7-2,NA,CASSLNPGHLNNSPLHF,TGTGCCAGCAGCTTAAACCCTGGACACCTTAATAATTCACCCCTCCACTTT
TRBJ2-7,NA,TRBV11-2,TRBD2,CASKLAELTYEQYF,TGTGCCAGCAAACTAGCGGAACTCACCTACGAGCAGTACTTC
TRBJ1-1,NA,TRBV7-3,TRBD1,CASSPPGQLMNTEAFF,TGTGCCAGCAGCCCCCCGGGACAGCTCATGAACACTGAAGCTTTCTTT
TRBJ1-1,NA,TRBV9,NA,CASSVGGANTEAFF,TGTGCCAGCAGCGTAGGGGGCGCGAACACTGAAGCTTTCTTT
TRBJ1-1,NA,TRBV6-5,NA,CASSPSGVTEAFF,TGTGCCAGCAGCCCGTCAGGGGTCACTGAAGCTTTCTTT
TRBJ1-1,NA,TRBV5-4,TRBD1,CASSLNQGAAEAFF,TGTGCCAGCAGCTTGAATCAGGGGGCGGCTGAAGCTTTCTTT
TRBJ1-5,NA,TRBV27,NA,CASSEGGSGNQPQHF,TGTGCCAGCAGTGAGGGGGGGTCGGGCAATCAGCCCCAGCATTTT
TRBJ1-3,many,TRBV6-2/TRBV6-3,NA,CASSYSKGGYGNTIYF,TGTGCCAGCAGTTACTCGAAGGGAGGATATGGAAACACCATATATTTT
TRBJ2-2,NA,TRBV28,TRBD1,CASSFPQGANTGELFF,TGTGCCAGCAGTTTCCCACAGGGGGCGAACACCGGGGAGCTGTTTTTT
TRBJ2-7,NA,TRBV4-3,TRBD1,CASSHRTGSSYEQYF,TGCGCCAGCAGCCATAGGACAGGGTCCTCCTACGAGCAGTACTTC
TRBJ1-2,few,TRBV4-1,NA,CASSQPRGDYGYTF,TGCGCCAGCAGCCAACCCCGGGGAGACTATGGCTACACCTTC
TRBJ1-2,NA,TRBV4-3,NA,CASSQDVTSPLYGYTF,TGCGCCAGCAGCCAAGATGTCACCTCACCACTTTATGGCTACACCTTC
TRBJ2-3,once,TRBV5-4,NA,CASSPDYTVSTDTQYF,TGTGCCAGCAGCCCCGACTATACTGTAAGCACAGATACGCAGTATTTT
TRBJ2-7,NA,TRBV5-1,TRBD1,CASSLDRGNSYEQYF,TGCGCCAGCAGCTTGGACAGGGGAAACTCCTACGAGCAGTACTTC
TRBJ2-5,NA,TRBV5-5,TRBD2,CASRSPSGGSGRETQYF,TGTGCCAGCAGATCTCCGAGCGGGGGTTCGGGGCGAGAGACCCAGTACTTC
TRBJ2-1,NA,TRBV2,TRBD2,CASSLKREGPNNEQFF,TGTGCCAGCAGTCTGAAGCGGGAGGGCCCAAACAATGAGCAGTTCTTC
TRBJ2-1,NA,TRBV5-1,TRBD2,CASSLGTSGSNNEQFF,TGCGCCAGCAGCCTGGGGACTAGCGGGAGCAACAATGAGCAGTTCTTC
TRBJ1-1,NA,TRBV9,NA,CASSVGTMNTEAFF,TGTGCCAGCAGCGTAGGGACAATGAACACTGAAGCTTTCTTT
TRBJ1-2,NA,TRBV28,TRBD1,CASSLPLRDRNYGYTF,TGTGCCAGCAGTTTACCCCTCCGGGACAGGAACTATGGCTACACCTTC
TRBJ2-3,NA,TRBV4-3,NA,CASSQAGTPDTQYF,TGCGCCAGCAGCCAAGCAGGCACCCCCGATACGCAGTATTTT
TRBJ2-5,once,TRBV30,NA,CACRGETQYF,TGTGCCTGCCGAGGGGAGACCCAGTACTTC
TRBJ1-1,NA,TRBV7-9,NA,CASSPQGHTEAFF,TGTGCCAGCAGCCCCCAGGGCCACACTGAAGCTTTCTTT
TRBJ2-1,NA,TRBV5-8,NA,CASSSLYQWDLRNEQFF,TGTGCCAGCAGCTCGTTGTACCAGTGGGACTTAAGGAATGAGCAGTTCTTC
TRBJ1-4,NA,TRBV11-2,NA,CASSLGGGLEKLFF,TGTGCCAGCAGCTTAGGTGGGGGCCTCGAAAAACTGTTTTTT
TRBJ2-5,NA,TRBV2,TRBD2,CASSLQTSAQETQYF,TGTGCCAGCAGCCTACAGACTAGCGCGCAAGAGACCCAGTACTTC
TRBJ2-3,NA,TRBV25-1,NA,CASGLADTQYF,TGTGCCAGCGGTTTAGCAGATACGCAGTATTTT
TRBJ2-7,NA,TRBV6-5,NA,CASSNQRGAYEQYF,TGTGCCAGCAGTAATCAACGGGGAGCCTACGAGCAGTACTTC
TRBJ2-1,once,TRBV6-5,TRBD2,CASSFFSGLAYEQFF,TGTGCCAGCAGTTTTTTCTCGGGACTAGCCTATGAGCAGTTCTTC
TRBJ2-3,NA,TRBV5-8,TRBD1,CASRSGQGSGDTQYF,TGTGCCAGCAGATCCGGACAGGGGTCCGGAGATACGCAGTATTTT
TRBJ1-1,NA,TRBV27,TRBD1,CASSLTAGGLVTEAFF,TGTGCCAGCAGTTTAACGGCAGGGGGGTTGGTCACTGAAGCTTTCTTT
TRBJ1-4,NA,TRBV30,NA,CAWTGQGEKLFF,TGTGCCTGGACAGGGCAGGGGGAAAAACTGTTTTTT
TRBJ1-1,NA,TRBV5-1,NA,CASSLSGGSGTEAFF,TGCGCCAGCAGCTTAAGCGGGGGTTCTGGCACTGAAGCTTTCTTT
TRBJ2-3,NA,TRBV7-7,NA,CASSLGSGATDTQYF,TGTGCTAGCAGCTTAGGGAGTGGGGCCACAGATACGCAGTATTTT